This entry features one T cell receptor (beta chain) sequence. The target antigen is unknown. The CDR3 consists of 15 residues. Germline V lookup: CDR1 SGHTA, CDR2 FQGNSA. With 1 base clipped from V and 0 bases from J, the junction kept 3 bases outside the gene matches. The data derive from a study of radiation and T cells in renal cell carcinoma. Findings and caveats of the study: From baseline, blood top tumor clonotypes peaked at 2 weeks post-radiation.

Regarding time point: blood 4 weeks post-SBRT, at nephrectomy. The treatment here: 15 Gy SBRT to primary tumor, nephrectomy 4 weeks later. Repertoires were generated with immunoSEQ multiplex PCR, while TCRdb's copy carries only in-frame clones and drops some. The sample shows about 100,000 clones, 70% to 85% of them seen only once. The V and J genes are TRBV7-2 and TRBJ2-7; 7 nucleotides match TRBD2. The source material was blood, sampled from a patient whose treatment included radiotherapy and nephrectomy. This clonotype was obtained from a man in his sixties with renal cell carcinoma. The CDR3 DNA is TGTGCCAGCAGCTTAGTCGGCGGGGGCTCCTACGAGCAGTACTTC. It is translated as CASSLVGGGSYEQYF.